This T cell receptor (beta chain) emerged from a study of CXCR3-negative and CXCR3-positive naive CD8 T cells. General study findings and limits: TRB CDR3s were more hydrophobic in CXCR3-positive than in CXCR3-negative naive cells. Similarly elevated diversity marked both naive subsets, with memory CD8+ cells showing far lower diversity.

It was by 5' RACE with UMI labels that the TRB cDNA libraries were prepared. Reprocessing the 5' RACE reads, TCRdb reports a single entry for every CDR3 protein and omits DNA. This repertoire includes over 55,000 distinct CDR3 sequences. Using triplicate sorts, 300,000 or so cells were collected each time from every CD8+ T cell subset. The CDR3 loop spans 13 amino acids. The germline CDR1 and CDR2 sequences are SQVTM and ANQGSEA. For this clonotype: The target antigen is unknown.

Source material: naive CXCR3+ CD8+ T cells from blood. Noted subset: CD45RO-CCR7+CD27+CD95- naive CD8+ T cells expressing CXCR3 (TNR3+). V usage is TRBV29-1 and J usage is TRBJ1-1; the TCRdb call, TRBD1, lacks DNA for checking. This clonotype originated in a human donor in good health. Some clones in this sample may be carry-over from other donors' samples. The CDR3 reads CSVLGQPNTEAFF.